Listed below are T cell receptor beta chains from one sample, sequenced in a study of type 1 regulatory T cells. No antigens are known for them. Each CDR3 protein is one row after TCRdb ran MiXCR on the reads. The table has about 67,000 distinct CDR3 sequences, about 50% seen once. Sample: cultured non-Tr1 T cells, either the whole culture or a sorted T cell fraction (not recorded which). Receptors originate from a human donor in good health. CDR3s include the opening cysteine and the closing phenylalanine or tryptophan. The order of the fields is V gene, D gene, CDR3 length, J gene, clone size, CDR3 protein, CDR3 DNA. D genes are given only for firm matches. A row's size may be missing; if present it is once, few, many or a size class.

TRBV4-2	.	17	TRBJ2-3	medium-sized	CASSQGMVTSTTDTQYF	TGTGCCAGCAGCCAAGGAATGGTGACTAGTACCACAGATACGCAGTATTTT
TRBV19	.	13	TRBJ1-5	.	CASSIDLGQPQHF	TGTGCCAGTAGTATAGATCTGGGGCAGCCCCAGCATTTT
TRBV10-3	.	15	TRBJ2-7	few	CAISESILGGGEQYF	TGTGCCATCAGTGAGTCGATCTTAGGGGGAGGCGAGCAGTACTTC
TRBV12-3/TRBV12-4	.	14	TRBJ2-3	few	CASSLWGGLNTQYF	TGTGCCAGCAGTTTATGGGGGGGGCTAAATACGCAGTATTTT
TRBV4-3	TRBD2	17	TRBJ2-3	.	CASSQSSSGGRTDTQYF	TGCGCCAGCAGCCAATCCTCTAGCGGGGGGCGCACAGATACGCAGTATTTT
TRBV20-1	.	14	TRBJ2-1	.	CSAVEGGAYNEQFF	TGCAGTGCTGTCGAAGGGGGGGCCTACAATGAGCAGTTCTTC
TRBV6-5	TRBD1	15	TRBJ2-3	.	CASSRRTGNADTQYF	TGTGCCAGCAGTAGAAGGACAGGGAATGCAGATACGCAGTATTTT
TRBV20-1	TRBD2	15	TRBJ2-3	.	CSARIGTSGGNTQYF	TGCAGTGCTAGAATCGGGACTAGCGGGGGGAATACGCAGTATTTT
TRBV6-2/TRBV6-3	TRBD2	14	TRBJ2-3	.	CATNSGLAGDTQYF	TGTGCCACCAATTCGGGACTAGCAGGGGATACGCAGTATTTT
TRBV2	.	13	TRBJ2-7	.	CASSEAFVGSQYF	TGTGCCAGCAGTGAAGCGTTTGTTGGGTCGCAGTACTTC
TRBV20-1	TRBD1	13	TRBJ1-1	.	CSAGGQANTEAFF	TGCAGCGCCGGGGGACAGGCAAACACTGAAGCTTTCTTT
TRBV7-9	.	15	TRBJ1-3	.	CASSLEAVSGNTIYF	TGTGCCAGCAGCTTAGAGGCAGTCTCTGGAAACACCATATATTTT
TRBV6-1	.	17	TRBJ1-5	.	CASSDDFTLWSNQPQHF	TGTGCCAGCAGTGACGACTTTACCTTGTGGAGCAATCAGCCCCAGCATTTT
TRBV5-1	TRBD1	15	TRBJ1-2	.	CASSLWGGQDYGYTF	TGCGCCAGCAGCTTGTGGGGTGGACAGGACTATGGCTACACCTTC
TRBV7-7	.	13	TRBJ2-3	.	CASSQGRDLEQYF	TGTGCCAGCAGCCAGGGCCGGGACCTCGAGCAGTATTTT
TRBV29-1	.	12	TRBJ1-2	.	CSVLNPNYGYTF	TGCAGCGTTCTTAATCCTAACTATGGCTACACCTTC
TRBV2	.	12	TRBJ2-5	.	CASRGDWGNGDF	TGTGCCAGCAGGGGGGACTGGGGGAATGGAGACTTC
TRBV19	TRBD2	15	TRBJ2-7	.	CASSRSDSGVSEQYF	TGTGCCAGTAGTCGCTCCGATAGCGGGGTTTCCGAGCAGTACTTC
TRBV6-2/TRBV6-3	TRBD2	16	TRBJ2-1	.	CASSSSGGLRYNEQFF	TGTGCCAGCAGCTCTAGCGGGGGGCTCCGATACAATGAGCAGTTCTTC
TRBV19	TRBD1	11	TRBJ1-5	.	CASRDRGPQHF	TGTGCCAGTAGGGACAGGGGGCCCCAGCATTTT
TRBV3-1	TRBD2	13	TRBJ2-7	few	CASSPGGSYEQYF	TGTGCCAGCAGCCCGGGGGGCTCCTACGAGCAGTACTTC
TRBV24-1	.	12	TRBJ1-2	few	CATQGTSYGYTF	TGTGCCACCCAGGGCACTTCTTATGGCTACACCTTC
TRBV7-2	TRBD2	15	TRBJ2-1	.	CASSLRTSSPNEQFF	TGTGCCAGCAGCTTAAGGACTAGCAGCCCCAATGAGCAGTTCTTC
TRBV5-1	.	14	TRBJ1-1	few	CASSLEGGKTEAFF	TGCGCCAGCAGCTTGGAAGGGGGGAAAACTGAAGCTTTCTTT
TRBV24-1	.	15	TRBJ2-1	few	CATSDLRAGLNEQFF	TGTGCCACCAGTGATTTAAGGGCAGGCCTCAATGAGCAGTTCTTC
TRBV13	.	18	TRBJ1-2	.	CASSPRREGGEANYGYTF	TGTGCCAGCAGCCCTCGCCGCGAGGGGGGGGAAGCTAACTATGGCTACACCTTC
TRBV20-1	.	12	TRBJ2-5	.	CSASRAQETQYF	TGCAGTGCTAGTCGCGCCCAAGAGACCCAGTACTTC
TRBV30	TRBD1	14	TRBJ2-2	.	CAWSPGTATGELFF	TGTGCCTGGAGTCCCGGGACAGCCACCGGGGAGCTGTTTTTT
TRBV19	TRBD1	15	TRBJ1-2	.	CASRDRGLSNYGYTF	TGTGCCAGTCGGGACAGGGGGCTCTCTAACTATGGCTACACCTTC
TRBV15	.	17	TRBJ1-1	.	CATSRVRGLDMNTEAFF	TGTGCCACCAGCAGAGTGAGGGGTTTGGACATGAACACTGAAGCTTTCTTT
TRBV20-1	.	15	TRBJ2-7	.	CSAPPRAGVGYEQYF	TGCAGTGCTCCTCCCCGGGCAGGGGTGGGATACGAGCAGTACTTC
TRBV27	TRBD1	17	TRBJ2-7	.	CASSFIFDRGYSYEQYF	TGTGCCAGCAGCTTTATCTTCGACAGGGGGTACTCCTACGAGCAGTACTTC
TRBV20-1	.	13	TRBJ1-5	.	CSARESFNQPQHF	TGCAGTGCTAGGGAGAGTTTCAATCAGCCCCAGCATTTT
TRBV7-2	.	15	TRBJ1-3	many	CASSPQVSSGNTIYF	TGTGCCAGCAGCCCACAGGTCTCCTCTGGAAACACCATATATTTT
TRBV7-2	TRBD2	14	TRBJ2-3	.	CASLLAGITDTQYF	TGTGCCAGTCTTCTAGCGGGGATTACAGATACGCAGTATTTT
TRBV7-9	.	16	TRBJ2-1	.	CASSLAMGGVYNEQFF	TGTGCCAGCAGCTTAGCGATGGGTGGAGTATACAATGAGCAGTTCTTC
TRBV20-1	.	16	TRBJ2-3	.	CSASFRLVGFTDTQYF	TGCAGTGCTAGTTTCCGACTAGTGGGGTTCACAGATACGCAGTATTTT
TRBV6-2/TRBV6-3	TRBD2	18	TRBJ2-1	.	CASSPTSGGTGSYNEQFF	TGTGCCAGCAGCCCCACTAGCGGGGGAACCGGCTCCTACAATGAGCAGTTCTTC
TRBV20-1	.	12	TRBJ1-6	.	CSASNGISPLHF	TGCAGTGCTAGTAACGGCATTTCACCCCTCCACTTT
TRBV6-5	TRBD1	13	TRBJ1-1	.	CASSSTGGREAFF	TGTGCCAGCAGTTCGACAGGGGGGCGTGAAGCTTTCTTT
TRBV20-1	.	14	TRBJ1-5	.	CSAGSRGSNQPQHF	TGCAGTGCTGGAAGCCGGGGTAGCAATCAGCCCCAGCATTTT
TRBV3-1	.	16	TRBJ2-2	few	CASSQRGIGNTGELFF	TGTGCCAGCAGCCAACGAGGTATCGGGAACACCGGGGAGCTGTTTTTT
TRBV18	TRBD2	16	TRBJ2-3	many	CASSPLAGGHTDTQYF	TGTGCCAGCTCACCCCTGGCGGGGGGGCACACAGATACGCAGTATTTT
TRBV20-1	TRBD1	15	TRBJ1-1	.	CSARDPQGAQTEAFF	TGCAGTGCTAGAGACCCACAGGGGGCGCAGACTGAAGCTTTCTTT
TRBV2	.	14	TRBJ1-1	once	CASSLHPMNTEAFF	TGTGCCAGCAGTCTTCACCCGATGAACACTGAAGCTTTCTTT
TRBV5-1	TRBD2	16	TRBJ2-7	.	CASSLGGTSGSYEQYF	TGCGCCAGCAGCTTGGGGGGGACTAGCGGGTCATACGAGCAGTACTTC
TRBV15	.	13	TRBJ1-1	once	CATSRDGGGEAFF	TGTGCCACCAGCAGAGATGGGGGCGGTGAAGCTTTCTTT
TRBV5-1	TRBD2	17	TRBJ2-2	.	CASSWEPAGGNTGELFF	TGCGCCAGCAGCTGGGAACCGGCGGGGGGGAACACCGGGGAGCTGTTTTTT
TRBV10-3	TRBD2	16	TRBJ2-5	few	CAISVAGGALQETQYF	TGTGCCATCAGTGTAGCCGGGGGGGCCCTACAAGAGACCCAGTACTTC
TRBV28	TRBD2	17	TRBJ2-5	few	CASSPSSGAGGLETQYF	TGTGCCAGCAGTCCCTCTAGCGGGGCGGGCGGGCTGGAGACCCAGTACTTC
TRBV19	.	13	TRBJ1-5	few	CASSIAGAQPQHF	TGTGCCAGTAGTATAGCCGGGGCGCAGCCCCAGCATTTT
TRBV28	.	19	TRBJ1-4	.	CASSPRGSIFGSTNEKLFF	TGTGCCAGCAGTCCAAGGGGTAGTATATTCGGTTCGACTAATGAAAAACTGTTTTTT
TRBV3-1	.	15	TRBJ2-1	.	CASSLTLGHYNEQFF	TGTGCCAGCAGCCTCACGCTCGGACACTACAATGAGCAGTTCTTC
TRBV2	.	13	TRBJ2-1	.	CASRGQPYNEQFF	TGTGCCAGCCGTGGACAGCCCTACAATGAGCAGTTCTTC
TRBV5-1	TRBD2	14	TRBJ2-2	.	CASSKGTSSGELFF	TGCGCCAGCAGCAAGGGGACTAGTTCCGGGGAGCTGTTTTTT
TRBV7-9	.	14	TRBJ2-5	.	CASSPGRTQETQYF	TGTGCCAGCAGCCCGGGACGGACCCAAGAGACCCAGTACTTC
TRBV9	.	13	TRBJ2-5	.	CASSTGIQETQYF	TGTGCCAGCAGCACCGGGATTCAAGAGACCCAGTACTTC
TRBV7-2	TRBD1	14	TRBJ1-1	.	CASRQQGVGTEAFF	TGTGCCAGCAGGCAACAGGGGGTTGGCACTGAAGCTTTCTTT
TRBV11-2	TRBD1	16	TRBJ2-3	.	CASSPRRDRGRNTQYF	TGTGCCAGCAGCCCCCGCCGGGACAGGGGGCGAAATACGCAGTATTTT
TRBV18	.	13	TRBJ1-5	.	CASSSETYQPQHF	TGTGCCAGCTCCTCGGAAACCTATCAGCCCCAGCATTTT